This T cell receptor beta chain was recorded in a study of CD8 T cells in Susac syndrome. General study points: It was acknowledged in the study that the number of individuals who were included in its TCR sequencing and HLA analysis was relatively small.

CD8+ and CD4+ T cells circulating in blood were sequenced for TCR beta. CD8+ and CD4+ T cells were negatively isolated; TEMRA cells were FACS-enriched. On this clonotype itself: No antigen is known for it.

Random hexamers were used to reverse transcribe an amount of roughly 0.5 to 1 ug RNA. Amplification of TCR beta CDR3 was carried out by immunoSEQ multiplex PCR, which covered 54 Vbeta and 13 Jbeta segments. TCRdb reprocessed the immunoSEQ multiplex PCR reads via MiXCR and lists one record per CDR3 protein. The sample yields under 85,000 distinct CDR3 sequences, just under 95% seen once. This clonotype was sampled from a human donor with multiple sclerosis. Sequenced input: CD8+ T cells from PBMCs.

CDR3: CASSVGQTNNEQFF. In DNA form, the CDR3 reads TGTGCCAGCAGCGTGGGACAGACAAACAATGAGCAGTTCTTC. The V gene is TRBV5-4, the J gene TRBJ2-1, with TRBD1 matching over 7 bases. Losses at the gene ends were 4 bases for V and 5 bases for J; bases not matched to a gene: 6. The germline V gene encodes CDR1 SGHNT and CDR2 YYREEE (reference sequence). The CDR3 is 14 residues long. Complete variable domain (other parts from reference TRBV5-4 and TRBJ2-1): ETGVTQSPTHLIKTRGQQVTLRCSSQSGHNTVSWYQQALGQGPQFIFQYYREEENGRGNFPPRFSGLQFPNYSSELNVNALELDDSALYLCASSVGQTNNEQFFGPGTRLTVL.